The 14 T cell receptor beta chains reported below all come from one sample, sequenced in a study of OX40 agonist ivuxolimab in advanced cancers. The repertoire was sequenced with immunoSEQ multiplex PCR; TCRdb's copy has only in-frame clones and lacks some. The sample yields approximately 8,200 clones, more than 85% seen once. Sequencing was performed on CD4+ or CD8+ T cells sorted from blood, taken in a trial of the OX40 agonist ivuxolimab. The receptor set was obtained from an adult with an advanced solid tumor such as melanoma, head and neck, liver or kidney cancer.

This clone was observed once. The chain joins TRBV7-3 to TRBJ1-5; D is ambiguous. CDR1 and CDR2 from the germline V gene are SGHTA and FQGTGA. This CDR3 region has 14 residues. Trimming removed 2 bases from V and 4 bases from J, with 9 bases in between. The CDR3: CASSLDGANQPQHF. The CDR3 nucleotides read TGTGCCAGCAGCTTAGACGGAGCGAATCAGCCCCAGCATTTT.

The chain uses TRBV27 and TRBJ2-2; TRBD2 is a possible D gene (6 bases). Germline CDR1 reads MNHEY; CDR2 reads SMNVEV (reference sequence). Trimming shortened V by 4 bases and J by 3 bases, and 18 bases separated the two germline ends. The CDR3 loop spans 17 amino acids. The CDR3 protein is CASSSSWRGADTGELFF. CDR3 nucleotides: TGTGCCAGCAGTTCCAGTTGGCGGGGAGCGGACACCGGGGAGCTGTTTTTT.

The chain uses TRBV27 and TRBJ2-5, with 14 bases matching TRBD2. CDR1 MNHEY and CDR2 SMNVEV come from the germline V gene (reference sequence). Germline trimming cut 8 bases from V and 2 bases from J; bases unmatched to any gene: 4. The CDR3 has 15 residues. The CDR3 DNA is TGTGCCAGCGGGACTAGCGGGAGATGGCAAGAGACCCAGTACTTC. It translates to CASGTSGRWQETQYF.

The chain employs TRBV6-5 and TRBJ2-3; 11 bases match TRBD2. This CDR3 spans 16 amino acids. The germline gives CDR1 MNHEY, CDR2 SVGAGI. J gave up 2 bases and V 4 bases, and 5 bases lay outside the gene matches. The CDR3 reads CASSSGLAVYTDTQYF. CDR3 DNA: TGTGCCAGCAGTTCGGGACTAGCGGTTTACACAGATACGCAGTATTTT.

The chain joins TRBV28 to TRBJ2-7; unclear D gene. The CDR3 runs 12 residues. Germline V CDR1 and CDR2: MDHEN, SYDVKM. V was trimmed by 1 base and J by 6 bases, leaving 7 bases between them. CDR3 loop: CASSLFGSEQYF. The CDR3 nucleotides are TGTGCCAGCAGTTTATTTGGGTCCGAGCAGTACTTC.

This clone was picked up a small number of times. This chain connects TRBV19 to TRBJ1-1, with D unresolved. The CDR3 extends over 14 amino acids. Looked up from germline, CDR1 is LNHDA and CDR2 is SQIVND (reference sequence). Trimming took off 3 bases at V and 5 bases at J, with 13 bases between the two ends. Here the CDR3 reads CASSIRVSWTEAFF. For the CDR3, the DNA is TGTGCCAGTAGTATCCGAGTTTCGTGGACTGAAGCTTTCTTT.

This rearrangement joins TRBV2 to TRBJ2-7; D is unresolved. V gave up 3 bases and J gave up 2 bases, with 8 bases separating them. This CDR3 spans 13 amino acids. CDR1 and CDR2 (germline): SNHLY, FYNNEI. CDR3 residues: CASSDGSTYEQYF. CDR3 DNA sequence: TGTGCCAGCAGTGATGGCTCTACCTACGAGCAGTACTTC.

The chain recombines TRBV6-1 with TRBJ1-5, with TRBD1 identical over 7 bases. The J segment lost 9 bases and the V segment lost 4 bases, leaving 3 bases of the junction unmatched. This CDR3 comprises 12 residues. Looked up from germline, CDR1 is MNHNS and CDR2 is SASEGT. CDR3 sequence: CASSGGGGPQHF. Written as DNA, the CDR3 is TGTGCCAGCAGTGGAGGGGGCGGGCCCCAGCATTTT.

This chain joins TRBV6-1 and TRBJ2-3; 7 positions match TRBD2. Trimming took 0 bases from V and 2 from J; bases not matched to a gene: 5. The CDR3 runs to 16 residues. Germline lookup yields CDR1 MNHNS and CDR2 SASEGT. CDR3 amino acids: CASSEAPGGLTDTQYF. The CDR3 DNA reads as TGTGCCAGCAGTGAAGCGCCGGGAGGCCTCACAGATACGCAGTATTTT.

The V and J genes are TRBV5-1 and TRBJ2-7, with 10 positions matching TRBD2. V shed 4 bases, J shed 0 bases, and the junction held 1 base outside the gene matches. The CDR3 has 14 amino acids. The germline V gene has CDR1 SGHRS and CDR2 YFSETQ. The CDR3 DNA sequence: TGCGCCAGCAGCCTAGCGGGAGTCTCCTACGAGCAGTACTTC. This codes for CASSLAGVSYEQYF.

The genes are TRBV5-5 and TRBJ2-7, with D perhaps matching TRBD1 or TRBD2 (6 bases each). The CDR3 covers 15 residues. The germline V gene has CDR1 SGHKS and CDR2 YYEKEE (reference sequence). V was pared by 1 base and J by 3 bases, with 14 bases between. This CDR3 is CASSLSAGGVYEQYF. For the CDR3, the DNA is TGTGCCAGCAGCTTGTCCGCCGGGGGCGTCTACGAGCAGTACTTC.

V usage is TRBV11-1 and J usage is TRBJ2-7; TRBD1 aligns across 7 bases. The germline V gene encodes CDR1 SGHAT and CDR2 FQDESV (reference sequence). J was trimmed by 5 bases and V by 1 base; bases with no gene match: 5. CDR3 length: 14 residues. The CDR3 region has the DNA TGTGCCAGCAGCTTAGGCAGGGGGACCGACGAGCAGTACTTC. Amino acid sequence: CASSLGRGTDEQYF.

The CDR3 DNA is TGTGCCAGCAGTGTGAACAGGGTAACTGAAGCTTTCTTT. This sequence encodes CASSVNRVTEAFF. The chain recombines TRBV2 with TRBJ1-1, with a weak D call TRBD1 (6 bases). Germline values: CDR1 SNHLY, CDR2 FYNNEI. CDR3 length: 13 amino acids. Between the trimmed V and J ends, which lost 4 bases and 5 bases, there was a span of 11 bases.

The chain combines TRBV27 with TRBJ1-1, with TRBD1 matching over 7 bases. Looked up from germline, CDR1 is MNHEY and CDR2 is SMNVEV (reference sequence). The CDR3 covers 14 residues. Unmatched junction bases numbered 4, after V lost 2 bases and J lost 4 bases. The CDR3 region has the DNA TGTGCCAGCAGTTTACAACAGGGGTCCACTGAAGCTTTCTTT. Translating it yields CASSLQQGSTEAFF.